These 15 T cell receptor beta chains originate from one sample sequenced in a study of beta chain features in type 1 diabetes. The sequenced template was cDNA made from the entire isolated RNA. Sequencing used immunoSEQ multiplex PCR; TCRdb keeps in-frame clones, though not all of them. The table lists under 450,000 clones, over 12% of them singletons, with 0.019% in the top ten. Source material: naive CD4+ T cells from blood. These receptors were taken from a woman aged 18 to 35 in good health.

The chain carries TRBV18 and TRBJ2-6; D is unresolved. Deletions cut 4 bases from V and 5 bases from J, with 27 bases between. CDR1 KGHSH and CDR2 LQKENI come from the germline V gene. The CDR3 totals 20 residues. The CDR3 DNA sequence: TGTGCCAGCTCACTCGATCGAGGCGGCTTTAGTGGTCTAAGGGCCAACGTCCTGACTTTC. Protein product: CASSLDRGGFSGLRANVLTF. Full variable domain (remainder filled in from reference TRBV18 and TRBJ2-6): NAGVMQNPRHLVRRRGQEARLRCSPMKGHSHVYWYRQLPEEGLKFMVYLQKENIIDESGMPKERFSAEFPKEGPSILRIQQVVRGDSAAYFCASSLDRGGFSGLRANVLTFGAGSRLTVL.

V is TRBV11-1 and J is TRBJ2-3, with 14 bases identical to TRBD2. The CDR3 extends over 16 amino acids. After removal of 4 bases from V and 6 bases from J, the junction contained 6 bases not matched to a gene. Germline CDR1 reads SGHAT; CDR2 reads FQDESV (reference sequence). CDR3 DNA: TGTGCCAGCAGCTCAATGACTAGCGGGAGGGCCGATACGCAGTATTTT. Its translation: CASSSMTSGRADTQYF.

The V and J genes are TRBV20-1 and TRBJ2-5, with D possibly matching TRBD1 (6 bases). The CDR3 has 11 amino acids. Germline V lookup: CDR1 DFQATT, CDR2 SNEGSKA (reference sequence). V lost 5 bases and J lost 11, with 15 bases in between. CDR3: CSAPNRAQQYF. Here the CDR3 DNA reads TGCAGTGCTCCAAACAGGGCCCAGCAGTACTTC.

This clone was counted between two and nine times. The chain has TRBV28 and TRBJ2-7; 9 bases are shared with TRBD1. Trimming took 3 bases from V and 1 from J; bases not matched to a gene: 13. The CDR3 covers 18 residues. Germline loops: CDR1 MDHEN, CDR2 SYDVKM. CDR3 in amino acids: CASSLVGQGLTRSYEQYF. The CDR3 DNA follows: TGTGCCAGCAGTTTGGTGGGACAGGGTTTGACCCGATCCTACGAGCAGTACTTC.

V is TRBV6-1 and J is TRBJ2-3, with D uncertain. This CDR3 has 15 amino acids. Germline lookup yields CDR1 MNHNS and CDR2 SASEGT. Trimming removed 8 bases at V and 2 bases at J, with 17 bases between. CDR3 sequence: CASPRGPFDTDTQYF. In DNA, the CDR3 is TGTGCCAGCCCAAGAGGTCCCTTCGACACAGATACGCAGTATTTT.

This clone was seen a few times. The chain has TRBV4-3 and TRBJ1-1, with a tentative D call TRBD1 (6 bases). Trimming stripped 6 bases from V and 0 bases from J, with 11 bases between. The CDR3 length is 14 residues. Germline lookup yields CDR1 LGHNA and CDR2 YSLEER. CDR3 sequence reads: CASSGQLLNTEAFF. CDR3 coding DNA: TGCGCCAGCAGTGGACAGCTACTGAACACTGAAGCTTTCTTT.

V is TRBV7-3 and J is TRBJ2-5; 9 bases agree with TRBD1. The germline CDR1 and CDR2 sequences are SGHTA and FQGTGA. J lost 1 base, V lost 0 bases, and 6 bases had no gene match. This CDR3 is 17 amino acids long. The CDR3 protein is CASSLTLGQGSQETQYF. In nucleotides, the CDR3 is TGTGCCAGCAGCTTAACGCTGGGACAGGGTAGCCAAGAGACCCAGTACTTC.

This clone was detected only a few times. CDR3 nucleotide sequence: TGTGCCAGCAACCCCCCGGGGTCCTACAATGAGCAGTTCTTC. This translates into CASNPPGSYNEQFF. The rearrangement uses TRBV5-4 and TRBJ2-1, with D maybe TRBD2 (5 bases). The ends were cut back, 6 bases at V and 1 base at J, with 11 bases in the middle. From germline, CDR1 is SGHNT and CDR2 YYREEE (reference sequence). This CDR3 contains 14 residues.

In its sample, this clone was seen a few times. The J gene is TRBJ1-1, the V gene TRBV19, with 7 bases fitting TRBD1. This CDR3 has 17 amino acids. Germline V CDR1 and CDR2: LNHDA, SQIVND (reference sequence). Trimming cost V 5 bases and J 5 bases; bases outside gene matches: 17. The CDR3: CASSPNRGAWLRTEAFF. The CDR3 DNA is TGTGCCAGTAGTCCAAACAGGGGCGCCTGGTTGAGAACTGAAGCTTTCTTT.

The chain carries TRBV7-2 and TRBJ2-3, with 14 bases that match TRBD2. The germline V gene has CDR1 SGHTA and CDR2 FQGNSA. CDR3 length: 17 residues. Losses at the gene ends were 4 bases for V and 4 bases for J; bases not matched to a gene: 7. CDR3 in amino acids: CASSSWTSGRRADTQYF. CDR3 sequence (DNA): TGTGCCAGCAGCTCTTGGACTAGCGGGAGGCGGGCAGATACGCAGTATTTT.

Only a few counts were recorded for this clone. The chain uses TRBV4-3 and TRBJ2-5, with a tentative D call TRBD2 (6 bases). Germline loops: CDR1 LGHNA, CDR2 YSLEER. The CDR3 contains 14 residues. V lost 3 bases and J lost 5, with 13 bases in between. The CDR3 DNA sequence: TGCGCCAGCAGCCATTCACTAGCAGGCGAGACCCAGTACTTC. Its translation: CASSHSLAGETQYF.

This chain links TRBV6-5 with TRBJ2-1, with TRBD2 identical over 11 bases. From germline, CDR1 is MNHEY and CDR2 SVGAGI. J gave up 5 bases and V 8 bases, and 5 bases lay outside the gene matches. The CDR3 is made up of 14 amino acids. The DNA for the CDR3 is TGTGCCAGCGAACCGGGACTAGCGGACAATGAGCAGTTCTTC. This encodes CASEPGLADNEQFF.

This clone turned up a few times. The chain joins TRBV23-1 to TRBJ2-3; TRBD1 is a possible D gene (6 bases). TRBV23-1 is classed as an ORF, of uncertain function. The V gene lost 3 bases and the J gene lost 1 base, with 14 bases spanning the gap. This CDR3 is built from 16 residues. The CDR3 nucleotides are TGCGCCAGCAGTCATTATGGACAGCCTCGCACAGATACGCAGTATTTT. Translated: CASSHYGQPRTDTQYF.

This clone was counted only a few times. For the CDR3, the DNA is TGTGCCAGCAGTTTAATACAGCGGGAGACCCAGTACTTC. This encodes CASSLIQRETQYF. The chain recombines TRBV27 with TRBJ2-5, with a possible D match to TRBD2 (5 bases). The ends were cut back, 2 bases at V and 5 bases at J, with 9 bases in the middle. The CDR3 extends over 13 amino acids. In germline, CDR1 is MNHEY, CDR2 SMNVEV (reference sequence).

The chain links TRBV27 to TRBJ2-7; TRBD2 matches at 8 bases. Germline trimming cut 5 bases from V and 5 bases from J; bases unmatched to any gene: 17. The CDR3 has 17 amino acids. The germline CDR1 and CDR2 sequences are MNHEY and SMNVEV (reference sequence). This chain's CDR3 is CASSIPRRSGRIHEQYF. The DNA of the CDR3 is TGTGCCAGCAGTATCCCCCGTCGGAGCGGGAGAATACACGAGCAGTACTTC.